This T cell receptor (beta chain) was sequenced in a study of T cell responses to AZD1222 COVID-19 vaccine. Data came from immunoSEQ multiplex PCR; TCRdb stores just in-frame clones and leaves some out. Of about 97,000 clones detected, 70% to 90% appear once; the ten largest clones hold roughly 2.8%. Study results and limitations: Clonal diversity was possibly underestimated, and white British individuals and females predominated among donors.

As for this clone: Its antigen is not known.

The clonotype comes from an adult in good health. The material was peripheral blood, obtained on day 0 of AZD1222 vaccination.

The CDR3 loop reads CASSPRVGLAPELFF. The CDR3 nucleotides are TGTGCCAGCAGCCCCCGGGTCGGCCTAGCGCCGGAGCTGTTTTTT. The chain has TRBV3-1 (or the pseudogene TRBV3-2) and TRBJ2-2, with D perhaps TRBD2 (6 bases). The CDR3 contains 15 residues. The germline V gene has CDR1 LGHDT and CDR2 YNNKEL (reference sequence). The V gene lost 4 bases and the J gene lost 10 bases, with 19 bases spanning the gap.